These 29 T cell receptor beta chains share one sample of origin, sequenced in a study of blood T cell repertoires in COVID-19. Assay: immunoSEQ multiplex PCR; the TCRdb copy retains only in-frame clones and omits some. The sample lists 230,000 or so clones; approximately 85% were seen once. Sequences were obtained from PBMCs or T cells enriched from blood (not recorded which). The receptors derive from a woman in her fifties or sixties who had been exposed to COVID-19.

This rearrangement joins TRBV6-2 or TRBV6-3 to TRBJ2-3, with 7 bases lining up with TRBD2. J lost 2 bases, V lost 0 bases, and 5 bases had no gene match. CDR1 and CDR2 from the germline V gene are MNHEY and SVGEGT. This CDR3 has 16 amino acids. The CDR3 DNA is TGTGCCAGCAGTTACTCGTCTCTAGCGGTCACAGATACGCAGTATTTT. Protein sequence: CASSYSSLAVTDTQYF.

The V call is TRBV29-1, the J call TRBJ1-2; D gene uncertain. V was pared by 5 bases and J by 5 bases, with 18 bases between. This CDR3 region has 14 residues. Looked up from germline, CDR1 is SQVTM and CDR2 is ANQGSEA. The CDR3 nucleotides read TGCAGCGTTACTGCGGGGTCGGAGTTTTATGGCTACACCTTC. It translates to CSVTAGSEFYGYTF.

CDR3: CASGLTAGSPLHF. CDR3 in DNA: TGTGCTAGTGGTTTGACCGCGGGGTCACCCCTCCACTTT. The genes are TRBV12-5 and TRBJ1-6; no clear D gene. The CDR3 length is 13 residues. Trimming shortened V by 2 bases and J by 10 bases, and 9 bases separated the two germline ends. Germline assignment: CDR1 LGHNT and CDR2 FRNRAP.

In its sample, this clone was seen a few times. The gene calls are TRBV10-1 and TRBJ1-1; TRBD1 is a possible D gene (5 bases). Trimming removed 3 bases from V and 1 base from J, with 27 bases in between. CDR3 size: 20 residues. CDR1 WNHNN and CDR2 SYGVQD come from the germline V gene (reference sequence). DNA of the CDR3: TGCGCCAGCAGTGAAGGAGGAATGTGGGGAGGTAAAGGGGAGAACACTGAAGCTTTCTTT. This sequence encodes CASSEGGMWGGKGENTEAFF.

The J gene is TRBJ2-1, the V gene TRBV5-5; D perhaps matches TRBD2 (6 bases). Germline CDR1 is SGHKS and CDR2 is YYEKEE (reference sequence). The CDR3 runs 14 residues. Deletions cut 3 bases from V and 8 bases from J, with 15 bases between. The CDR3 region has the DNA TGTGCCAGCAGCTCCGCAGATGGAGGGGATGAGCAGTTCTTC. The encoded protein is CASSSADGGDEQFF.

The chain is built from TRBV5-1 and TRBJ1-1; D is perhaps TRBD1 (6 bases). V was clipped by 2 bases and J by 5 bases, with 19 bases between them. From germline, CDR1 is SGHRS and CDR2 YFSETQ. This CDR3 region has 16 residues. The CDR3 reads CASSLSDRISGTEAFF. The CDR3 DNA is TGCGCCAGCAGCTTAAGCGACAGGATAAGTGGAACTGAAGCTTTCTTT.

The gene calls are TRBV27 and TRBJ1-5, with D unclear. V dropped 3 bases and J dropped 6 bases, with 3 bases sitting between them. In germline, CDR1 is MNHEY, CDR2 SMNVEV (reference sequence). This CDR3 contains 11 residues. CDR3 region: CASSLSQPQHF. DNA of the CDR3: TGTGCCAGCAGTTTGAGTCAGCCCCAGCATTTT.

This chain joins TRBV21-1 and TRBJ2-5; the table's D call of TRBD1 was not tested on the DNA. TRBV21-1 is termed a pseudogene. This CDR3 is built from 14 residues. This chain's CDR3 is CASSRGPRTETQYF. DNA for the CDR3: TGTGCCAGCAGCAGGGGCCCGAGAACGGAGACCCAGTACTTC.

This clone was counted only a few times. This chain links TRBV6-6 with TRBJ1-5, with D hard to call. This CDR3 region has 14 residues. Trimming cost V 5 bases and J 4 bases, with 12 bases left between them. The germline gives CDR1 MNHNY, CDR2 SVGAGI (reference sequence). CDR3: CASSDNQFNQPQHF. Written as DNA, the CDR3 is TGTGCCAGCAGTGACAATCAATTTAATCAGCCCCAGCATTTT.

The chain has TRBV13 and TRBJ2-7; D may be TRBD1 (5 bases). The CDR3 covers 13 residues. The germline CDR1 and CDR2 sequences are PRHDT and FYEKMQ (reference sequence). V dropped 3 bases and J dropped 7 bases, with 13 bases sitting between them. The CDR3 nucleotides read TGTGCCAGCAGCTTCTTAAGCAGGACAGAGCAGTACTTC. This translates into CASSFLSRTEQYF.

This clone has a single count. The chain has TRBV5-4 and TRBJ1-2, with TRBD1 identical over 12 bases. Germline V gene sequence: CDR1 SGHNT, CDR2 YYREEE (reference sequence). The CDR3 spans 16 residues. Trimming took 0 bases from V and 4 from J; bases not matched to a gene: 4. CDR3 loop: CASSLGGTGGLYGYTF. The CDR3 bases are TGTGCCAGCAGCTTGGGAGGGACAGGGGGCCTCTATGGCTACACCTTC.

Only one count was recorded for this clone. V is TRBV6-5 and J is TRBJ1-1, with D tentatively TRBD1 (6 bases). Trimming removed 0 bases from V and 9 bases from J, with 14 bases in between. Looked up from germline, CDR1 is MNHEY and CDR2 is SVGAGI. This CDR3 region has 14 residues. The CDR3, as DNA: TGTGCCAGCAGTTACTCGGGGGCCAGGAATAAAGCTTTCTTT. This sequence encodes CASSYSGARNKAFF.

V gene TRBV28 combines with J gene TRBJ2-1; 7 bases map to TRBD2. Germline CDR1 reads MDHEN; CDR2 reads SYDVKM. This CDR3 region has 15 residues. Losses at the gene ends were 5 bases for V and 0 bases for J; bases not matched to a gene: 4. The CDR3 reads CASSDPGGSYNEQFF. CDR3 nucleotides: TGTGCCAGCAGTGATCCGGGGGGCTCCTACAATGAGCAGTTCTTC.

The V gene is TRBV5-1, the J gene TRBJ1-4; TRBD1 is a possible D gene (6 bases). The germline gives CDR1 SGHRS, CDR2 YFSETQ. V was cut by 6 bases and J by 6 bases, with 18 bases left in between. CDR3 length: 15 residues. CDR3 in DNA: TGCGCCAGCAAGATGGAAACAGGGAGGGATGAAAAACTGTTTTTT. Translated, it gives CASKMETGRDEKLFF.

The chain is built from TRBV6-5 and TRBJ2-5, with D possibly being TRBD2 (6 bases). The CDR3 is made up of 14 amino acids. Germline V CDR1 and CDR2: MNHEY, SVGAGI. V dropped 5 bases and J dropped 5 bases, with 15 bases sitting between them. Written as DNA, the CDR3 is TGTGCCAGCAGTATGGGACTCCGGGAGGAGACCCAGTACTTC. This codes for CASSMGLREETQYF.

Only a few counts were recorded for this clone. The chain combines TRBV12-3 or TRBV12-4 with TRBJ1-6, with a possible D match to TRBD1 (5 bases). V was clipped by 5 bases and J by 10 bases, with 9 bases between them. The CDR3 is made up of 12 amino acids. The CDR3 protein is CASSLKGSPLHF. For the CDR3, the DNA is TGTGCCAGCAGTCTGAAGGGGTCACCCCTCCACTTT.

The V gene is TRBV11-2, the J gene TRBJ2-3, with 11 bases lining up with TRBD2. Losses at the gene ends were 0 bases for V and 6 bases for J; bases not matched to a gene: 8. CDR3 size: 17 residues. The germline gives CDR1 SGHAT, CDR2 FQNNGV. In DNA, the CDR3 is TGTGCCAGCAGCTTAGAGGGTAGCGGGGGGGCCGTGGATACGCAGTATTTT. Translated: CASSLEGSGGAVDTQYF.

The chain combines TRBV7-8 with TRBJ1-4; 7 bases agree with TRBD1. In germline, CDR1 is SGHVS, CDR2 FQNEAQ. V shed 4 bases and J 4 bases; nucleotides not matched to a gene: 12. The CDR3 sequence is 17 residues long. This CDR3 reads CASSSRTGLGNNEKLFF. DNA of the CDR3: TGTGCCAGCAGCTCCCGGACAGGCTTAGGAAATAATGAAAAACTGTTTTTT.

The chain links TRBV6-5 to TRBJ1-2; TRBD1 is a possible D gene (6 bases). V lost 8 bases and J 5 bases, leaving 21 bases between the germline ends. Germline CDR1 reads MNHEY; CDR2 reads SVGAGI. The CDR3 totals 15 residues. In DNA, the CDR3 is TGTGCCAGCTCGACCTTAACAGGGAAAATATATGGCTACACCTTC. Translating gives CASSTLTGKIYGYTF.

The chain links TRBV7-6 to TRBJ1-1, with D possibly matching TRBD1 (6 bases). V shed 5 bases and J shed 9 bases, with 16 bases lying between them. CDR3 size: 13 residues. Germline V gives CDR1 SGHVS, CDR2 FNYEAQ. CDR3 in amino acids: CASSPRGGVKAFF. The CDR3 DNA sequence: TGTGCCAGCAGCCCCCGGGGGGGCGTTAAAGCTTTCTTT.

The chain links TRBV13 to TRBJ1-4, with D possibly TRBD1 on 6 matching bases. V was trimmed by 4 bases and J by 5 bases, leaving 20 bases between them. Germline loops: CDR1 PRHDT, CDR2 FYEKMQ (reference sequence). The CDR3 consists of 17 residues. In DNA, the CDR3 is TGTGCCAGCAGCTCCTTGGGGGCCCAGGGGTCGAATGAAAAACTGTTTTTT. It is translated as CASSSLGAQGSNEKLFF.

This clone was seen once. J is TRBJ2-3 and V is TRBV5-4, with TRBD1 identical over 7 bases. The CDR3 has 16 amino acids. Germline assignment: CDR1 SGHNT and CDR2 YYREEE (reference sequence). Germline trimming cut 2 bases from V and 2 bases from J; bases unmatched to any gene: 8. The CDR3 loop is CASSFGPGGSTDTQYF. CDR3 nucleotide sequence: TGTGCCAGCAGCTTCGGACCAGGGGGTTCCACAGATACGCAGTATTTT.

The chain combines TRBV12-3 or TRBV12-4 with TRBJ2-7; 7 bases are shared with TRBD1. V shed 6 bases, J shed 2 bases, and the junction held 4 bases outside the gene matches. The length of the CDR3 is 13 residues. The CDR3 loop is CASSLTGTYEQYF. The CDR3 DNA reads TGTGCCAGCAGCCTGACAGGGACCTACGAGCAGTACTTC.

The chain links TRBV7-2 to TRBJ1-6, with 7 nucleotides matching TRBD1. The CDR3 is 15 residues long. Looked up from germline, CDR1 is SGHTA and CDR2 is FQGNSA. The V gene end was trimmed by 5 bases and the J gene end by 2 bases; junction bases not matched to a gene: 3. Here the CDR3 reads CASSGQVTYNSPLHF. In DNA, the CDR3 is TGTGCCAGCAGCGGACAGGTTACCTATAATTCACCCCTCCACTTT.

This clone was counted only a few times. The chain is built from TRBV6-5 and TRBJ1-1; 9 nucleotides match TRBD1. The V gene end was trimmed by 5 bases and the J gene end by 11 bases; junction bases not matched to a gene: 15. This CDR3 contains 15 residues. Germline assignment: CDR1 MNHEY and CDR2 SVGAGI. The CDR3 reads CASSTTYRGRRRAFF. DNA of the CDR3: TGTGCCAGCAGTACAACTTACAGGGGGCGGAGGAGGGCTTTCTTT.

J is TRBJ1-5 and V is TRBV7-9; D is uncertain. This CDR3 has 17 residues. The V gene lost 3 bases and the J gene lost 2 bases, with 17 bases spanning the gap. The germline gives CDR1 SEHNR, CDR2 FQNEAQ (reference sequence). CDR3 bases: TGTGCCAGCAGCTTTTCCCCCGTCGGTCGGGGCAATCAGCCCCAGCATTTT. This sequence encodes CASSFSPVGRGNQPQHF.

This clone has only one observation. This sequence joins TRBV6-1 and TRBJ2-7, with 9 bases matching TRBD1. V was clipped by 3 bases and J by 7 bases; unmatched bases: 16. Germline lookup yields CDR1 MNHNS and CDR2 SASEGT. The CDR3 has 17 amino acids. Here the CDR3 DNA reads TGTGCCAGCAGTGACTTATACAACAGGGGGCGGTTAGGGGAGCAGTACTTC. Protein: CASSDLYNRGRLGEQYF.

The chain joins TRBV7-2 to TRBJ2-2, with TRBD2 matching over 8 bases. CDR1 is SGHTA and CDR2 is FQGNSA in the germline V gene. The CDR3 contains 15 residues. The V gene end was trimmed by 5 bases and the J gene end by 5 bases; junction bases not matched to a gene: 7. Here the CDR3 reads CASSQRSGGTGELFF. The CDR3 coding sequence is TGTGCCAGCAGCCAGAGGAGCGGGGGAACCGGGGAGCTGTTTTTT.

This sequence joins TRBV7-9 and TRBJ2-5; perhaps TRBD2 as D (6 bases). The CDR3 loop spans 14 amino acids. Germline-derived CDR1 and CDR2 are SEHNR and FQNEAQ (reference sequence). V lost 0 bases, J lost 5 bases, and 10 bases lay in between. The CDR3 protein is CASSLAGLAETQYF. Here the CDR3 DNA reads TGTGCCAGCAGCTTAGCAGGCCTAGCGGAGACCCAGTACTTC.